This entry concerns a single T cell receptor beta chain. Amplification used 60 Vbeta primers and 13 Jbeta primers. Using immunoSEQ multiplex PCR, the repertoire was profiled, and TCRdb retains in-frame clones only, with some absent. The sample carries some 130,000 clones, about 70% recorded once. The record originates from a study of cytomegalovirus exposure and HLA in healthy donors. Per germline, CDR1 SGDLS and CDR2 YYNGEE. V lost 1 base to trimming and J lost 0 bases, with 8 bases between them. The CDR3 is 14 amino acids. What was sequenced was PBMCs. The sequence was collected from an older woman in good health and CMV-seropositive. The chain links TRBV9 to TRBJ2-7, with D possibly being TRBD1 (6 bases). This CDR3 reads CASSVKDSSYEQYF. In nucleotides, the CDR3 is TGTGCCAGCAGCGTAAAGGACAGCTCCTACGAGCAGTACTTC.